The source of this T cell receptor (beta chain) is a study of long-term antiretroviral therapy in people with HIV. V was pared by 1 base and J by 2 bases, with 5 bases of the junction left unmatched. Germline CDR1 reads SGHVS; CDR2 reads FQNEAQ. This CDR3 has 16 amino acids. The authors ran the immunoSEQ assay, v3.0, at survey level. The method was immunoSEQ multiplex PCR; TCRdb's version includes in-frame clones alone and lacks a portion of them. The sample yields approximately 28,000 clones, about 90% seen once. The sequencing here drew on unsorted PBMCs, taken 2 years after starting antiretroviral therapy. This chain uses TRBV7-8 with TRBJ2-3, with 8 bases matching TRBD2. The TCR sequence derives from a man in his fifties with HIV. The CDR3 DNA sequence: TGTGCCAGCAGCTTAGGGACTAGCCGATACACAGATACGCAGTATTTT. It yields the protein CASSLGTSRYTDTQYF.